A selection of T cell receptor beta chains follows, all from one sample in a study of shared clonotypes between healthy human individuals. The data were produced by immunoSEQ multiplex PCR, yet TCRdb's version contains in-frame clones alone and is incomplete. The sample lists about 110,000 clones, over 65% occurring once. The source material was memory CD8+ T cells sorted from blood. The receptors shown here come from a woman aged 25 to 39 in good health. Each CDR3 is given with its conserved first and last residue. The order of the fields is D gene, clone size, J gene, V gene, CDR3 protein, CDR3 DNA. A D gene is named only where the DNA matches it firmly. For some rows the clone size is stated as once, few or many, or as a class when expanded; others skip it.

>TRBD1|many|TRBJ2-2|TRBV5-6
CASSEDRAGELFF
TGTGCCAGCTCAGAGGACAGGGCCGGGGAGCTGTTTTTT
>NA|NA|TRBJ2-6|TRBV5-6
CASSLMGAGANVLTF
TGTGCCAGCAGCTTGATGGGGGCTGGGGCCAACGTCCTGACTTTC
>TRBD1|few|TRBJ1-2|TRBV6-6
CASSAGGIYGYTF
TGTGCCAGCAGTGCAGGGGGTATCTATGGCTACACCTTC
>NA|many|TRBJ2-7|TRBV11-2
CASSLGTLPWGEQYF
TGTGCCAGCAGCTTAGGGACACTCCCTTGGGGCGAGCAGTACTTC
>NA|once|TRBJ2-1|TRBV2
CATKYSNEQFF
TGTGCCACCAAATACAGCAATGAGCAGTTCTTC
>TRBD1|once|TRBJ1-4|TRBV2
CASSWDREINEKLFF
TGTGCCAGCAGTTGGGACAGGGAAATTAATGAAAAACTGTTTTTT
>NA|NA|TRBJ1-2|TRBV5-1
CASSLETSYGYTF
TGCGCCAGCAGCTTGGAGACAAGCTATGGCTACACCTTC
>NA|NA|TRBJ2-3|TRBV5-1
CASSLGGLAPSLVTQYF
TGCGCCAGCAGCTTGGGCGGCCTAGCCCCCTCCTTAGTTACGCAGTATTTT
>NA|once|TRBJ2-7|TRBV7-9
CASSLSTNEQYF
TGTGCCAGCAGCTTATCGACGAACGAGCAGTACTTC
>TRBD1|few|TRBJ1-1|TRBV5-1
CASSPRDRGGNTEAFF
TGCGCCAGCAGCCCCCGGGACAGGGGGGGGAACACTGAAGCTTTCTTT
>TRBD1|NA|TRBJ1-2|TRBV7-9
CASRGWTGYSPYGGYTF
TGTGCCAGCAGGGGTTGGACAGGCTACTCCCCCTATGGAGGCTACACCTTC
>TRBD1|NA|TRBJ2-7|TRBV27
CASSLDRGLYEQYF
TGTGCCAGCAGTTTGGACAGGGGCCTCTACGAGCAGTACTTC
>TRBD1|NA|TRBJ2-7|TRBV5-1
CASSSLGDGQGYEQYF
TGCGCCAGCAGCTCCCTAGGGGACGGACAGGGTTACGAGCAGTACTTC
>NA|NA|TRBJ2-7|TRBV5-6
CASSLARGTFFRGQYF
TGTGCCAGCAGCTTGGCCCGGGGGACTTTTTTTCGTGGGCAGTACTTC
>TRBD1|NA|TRBJ1-2|TRBV27
CASSLSPGGSGYTF
TGTGCCAGCAGTTTATCACCAGGGGGCTCTGGCTACACCTTC
>TRBD1|NA|TRBJ2-7|TRBV18
CASSPLDRHYEQYF
TGTGCCAGCTCACCCTTGGACAGGCACTACGAGCAGTACTTC
>TRBD2|NA|TRBJ2-7|TRBV15
CATSRGLSGSGEQYF
TGTGCCACCAGCAGAGGACTAAGCGGGAGCGGCGAGCAGTACTTC
>NA|NA|TRBJ1-1|TRBV28
CASSLRTRLMNTEAFF
TGTGCCAGCAGTTTAAGGACACGCCTCATGAACACTGAAGCTTTCTTT
>NA|NA|TRBJ2-5|TRBV21-1
CASSKDAARQGPQETQYF
TGTGCCAGCAGCAAAGACGCCGCTAGACAGGGCCCCCAAGAGACCCAGTACTTC